The entry below gives a single TCR beta chain sequence along with its context. The specificity of this receptor is unknown. The listed sequencing device is NextSeq 550. The Human TCR Profiling Kit (MiLaboratory) was used to prepare UMI-labeled 5' RACE TRB cDNA libraries. The full amount of extracted RNA was used for cDNA synthesis, and the full amount of resulting cDNA was used for PCR amplification. The libraries were made side by side, with each library going through the same number of PCR cycles. As for the original processing: MIGEC and MiXCR extracted about 57,000 +/- 9,900 unique UMI-labeled TRB cDNA molecules per library, requiring at least two reads per UMI. On average, roughly 40,000 +/- 10,000 functional in-frame TRB CDR3 nucleotide clonotypes lacking stop codons were found per library. After downsampling to 5000 UMI-labeled TRB molecules per sample, diversity metrics such as normalized Shannon-Wiener and Chao1 were calculated in VDJtools. VDJtools was used to calculate clonotype-size-weighted physicochemical properties of the central five CDR3 residues, namely interaction energy, strength, volume and Kidera factor 4. TCRdb reprocessed the reads, so every CDR3 protein sequence counts as one entry and DNA is not shown. The authors' filters were not applied to this entry. For this sample, the table gives tens of thousands of distinct CDR3 sequences. The biggest ten clones account for around 4% of the sample.

For every CD8+ T cell subset, 250,000 to 300,000 cells were flow-sorted straight into RLT lysis buffer, and each subset was sorted in triplicate. To exclude memory contaminants, naive CD8+ T cells were stringently defined as CD45RO-CCR7+CD27+CD95-. Peripheral blood mononuclear cells were isolated from buffy coats using standard density gradient centrifugation. Naive CXCR3-negative and CXCR3-positive CD8+ T cells were flow-sorted using a FACSAria III. Total RNA was extracted from sorted cells with an RNeasy Mini Kit. The sample comes from a study of CXCR3-negative and CXCR3-positive naive CD8 T cells (dated by TCRdb to between 2018 and 2021). For the study in its entirety: In total, roughly 140 million TRB reads were obtained, which works out to roughly 1.5 +/- 0.3 million reads per library. Diversity and physicochemical repertoire analyses covered over 10 donors pooled from two independent experiments. For the TRBV-TRBJ cluster analysis, the naive subsets came from about five donors, while the memory cells came from 3 donors.

Broad study findings and their caveats: Repertoire diversity was comparably high in both naive subsets but much lower in memory CD8+ T cells. Because surface CD5, which is linked to self-reactivity in mice, was comparable between the naive subsets, TCR interaction strength was also inferred from TRB CDR3 physicochemical properties. TRBV-TRBJ usage was similar between naive CXCR3-negative and CXCR3-positive cells from the same donor, while memory cells showed distinct patterns. Freshly isolated PBMCs were used for most assays because CXCR3 expression went down partially after cryopreservation. Compared with CXCR3-negative naive cells, CXCR3-positive naive cells had TRB CDR3s with higher hydrophobicity (lower Kidera factor 4), lower energy, and higher strength and volume indices.

Reading from cysteine to phenylalanine, the CDR3 counts 14 amino acids. Only the protein sequence is given. CDR1 and CDR2 are drawn from the germline V gene (reference sequence): GTSNPN, SVGIG. The sequenced sample was naive CXCR3- CD8+ T cells from blood. Per the publication, the cell subset or site label means: CD45RO-CCR7+CD27+CD95- naive CD8+ T cells lacking CXCR3 (TNR3-). This receptor was obtained from a human donor in good health. Some clones in this sample may be carry-over from other donors' samples. The chain joins TRBV30 to TRBJ2-1. The CDR3 protein is CAWSVLLDINEQFF.